The 27 T cell receptor beta chains below come from one sample, sequenced in a study of T-cell memory formation after mild COVID-19. TCRdb independently ran MiXCR on the 5' RACE reads; one entry per CDR3 protein. The sample carries 400,000 to 500,000 distinct CDR3 sequences, roughly 18% recorded once. Sequences were obtained from PBMCs or a T cell subset sorted from them (not recorded which). Every receptor here comes from a man aged 18 to 30 who had mild COVID-19 (a few samples of this study predate the infection). Cell type and time point are not known.

This chain joins TRBV5-4 and TRBJ1-6, with 8 bases lining up with TRBD1. The CDR3 is made up of 14 amino acids. Germline trimming cut 5 bases from V and 9 bases from J; bases unmatched to any gene: 7. Germline assignment: CDR1 SGHNT and CDR2 YYREEE (reference sequence). Written as DNA, the CDR3 is TGTGCCAGCAGACCGGACAGGGAGGGTTCACCCCTCCACTTT. It translates to CASRPDREGSPLHF.

This clonotype has ten or more counts. The junction does not match germline at one end; this may be a read error. The rearrangement uses TRBV4-3 and TRBJ2-3; 12 positions agree with TRBD2. CDR3 size: 14 residues. The V gene's germline CDR1 is LGHNA and CDR2 YSLEER. CDR3 DNA: TGCGCCAGCAGTCAAGGGACTAGCGGGGATACGCAGTATTTT. This sequence encodes CASSQGTSGDTQYF.

The chain is built from TRBV29-1 and TRBJ2-3; D might be TRBD1 (6 bases). CDR1 is SQVTM, CDR2 ANQGSEA, per germline. V was clipped by 6 bases and J by 0 bases, with 10 bases between them. The CDR3 covers 13 residues. DNA of the CDR3: TGCAGCGTAATCACAGGGAGCACAGATACGCAGTATTTT. As protein: CSVITGSTDTQYF.

This chain joins TRBV5-5 and TRBJ1-2; no clear D gene. Looked up from germline, CDR1 is SGHKS and CDR2 is YYEKEE (reference sequence). Trimming took 3 bases from V and 7 from J, leaving 16 bases between them. The CDR3 length is 14 residues. CDR3 residues: CASSWNWVFGGYTF. CDR3 coding DNA: TGTGCCAGCAGCTGGAACTGGGTGTTCGGTGGCTACACCTTC.

This clonotype was counted ten times or more. The rearrangement joins TRBV6-4 to TRBJ2-3; TRBD2 matches at 14 bases. V was clipped by 9 bases and J by 2 bases; unmatched bases: 7. Germline V gene sequence: CDR1 MRHNA, CDR2 SNTAGT. The CDR3 spans 16 residues. The CDR3 DNA reads as TGTGCCAGTAAATCGACTAGCGGGGGGGACACAGATACGCAGTATTTT. As protein: CASKSTSGGDTDTQYF.

The V call is TRBV6-5, the J call TRBJ1-2; no clear D. This CDR3 is built from 14 residues. The V gene's germline CDR1 is MNHEY and CDR2 SVGAGI. Trimming pared 0 bases from V and 3 bases from J, leaving 8 bases between. This CDR3 reads CASSYSGVDYGYTF. The CDR3 nucleotides read TGTGCCAGCAGTTACTCCGGGGTCGACTATGGCTACACCTTC.

The sample holds a few counts of this clonotype. This chain links TRBV11-2 with TRBJ1-1, with D perhaps TRBD1 (5 bases). The length of the CDR3 is 15 residues. V was trimmed by 5 bases and J by 3 bases, leaving 16 bases between them. Germline CDR1 reads SGHAT; CDR2 reads FQNNGV. CDR3 region: CASSPPTDLDTEAFF. The CDR3 coding sequence is TGTGCCAGCAGCCCACCGACAGACCTGGACACTGAAGCTTTCTTT. The variable domain in full, completed from reference TRBV11-2 and TRBJ1-1, reads EAGVAQSPRYKIIEKRQSVAFWCNPISGHATLYWYQQILGQGPKLLIQFQNNGVVDDSQLPKDRFSAERLKGVDSTLKIQPAKLEDSAVYLCASSPPTDLDTEAFFGQGTRLTVV.

In its sample, this clonotype was seen a few times. The chain is built from TRBV28 and TRBJ1-2; weak D call: TRBD1 (5 bases). V gave up 7 bases and J gave up 8 bases, with 14 bases separating them. This CDR3 has 12 amino acids. CDR1 and CDR2 from the germline V gene are MDHEN and SYDVKM. The DNA of the CDR3 is TGTGCCAGCACCGCGAGGGGCCAAGGCTACACCTTC. Translation gives CASTARGQGYTF.

The chain combines TRBV4-3 with TRBJ1-2; 7 bases agree with TRBD1. Germline V gene lookup returns CDR1 LGHNA and CDR2 YSLEER. The CDR3 sequence is 15 residues long. The V segment lost 1 base and the J segment 8 bases; nucleotides outside the gene matches: 10. CDR3: CASSQGLKGAQGYTF. The CDR3 bases are TGCGCCAGCAGCCAAGGTTTGAAGGGGGCGCAGGGCTACACCTTC.

This clonotype was counted between two and nine times. The chain couples TRBV6-2 or TRBV6-3 to TRBJ1-2; D is unclear. CDR1 MNHEY and CDR2 SVGEGT come from the germline V gene. V gave up 6 bases and J gave up 4 bases, with 12 bases separating them. The CDR3 loop spans 13 amino acids. The CDR3 here is CASRSDRSYGYTF. CDR3 sequence (DNA): TGTGCCAGCAGATCGGACCGATCCTATGGCTACACCTTC.

The table lists this clonotype with a few counts. The chain recombines TRBV7-9 with TRBJ1-1; 7 positions match TRBD1. J lost 3 bases, V lost 7 bases, and 8 bases had no gene match. The CDR3 is 14 residues long. From germline, CDR1 is SEHNR and CDR2 FQNEAQ (reference sequence). The DNA of the CDR3 is TGTGCCAGCATCGGAACAGGGGAGGACACTGAAGCTTTCTTT. Translating gives CASIGTGEDTEAFF. The variable domain in full, completed from reference TRBV7-9 and TRBJ1-1, reads DTGVSQNPRHKITKRGQNVTFRCDPISEHNRLYWYRQTLGQGPEFLTYFQNEAQLEKSRLLSDRFSAERPKGSFSTLEIQRTEQGDSAMYLCASIGTGEDTEAFFGQGTRLTVV.

The chain carries TRBV20-1 and TRBJ2-5; D could derive from TRBD1 or TRBD2 (5 bases each). The V and J ends lost 1 base and 2 bases respectively, with 11 bases between them. The CDR3 covers 14 residues. CDR1 and CDR2 from the germline V gene are DFQATT and SNEGSKA (reference sequence). The CDR3 DNA follows: TGCAGTGCTAGAGGGGGGACGCATCAAGAGACCCAGTACTTC. This sequence encodes CSARGGTHQETQYF.

The chain joins TRBV12-2 to TRBJ1-5; TRBD1, the D gene given by the table, was not confirmed from the DNA. TRBV12-2 is reported as a pseudogene. This CDR3 is 18 amino acids long. CDR3 in amino acids: CASRFPSGGPDSNQPQHF. CDR3 coding DNA: TGTGCAAGTCGCTTCCCGTCGGGGGGCCCCGATAGCAATCAGCCCCAGCATTTT.

This clonotype was seen repeatedly, ten times or more. The chain employs TRBV7-8 and TRBJ2-1; D not resolved. Germline assignment: CDR1 SGHVS and CDR2 FQNEAQ. The ends were cut back, 4 bases at V and 2 bases at J, with 15 bases in the middle. The CDR3 consists of 16 residues. The CDR3 spells CASSSDRAIPYNEQFF. In DNA, the CDR3 is TGTGCCAGCAGCTCGGACCGAGCGATTCCCTACAATGAGCAGTTCTTC.

V and J are TRBV7-2 and TRBJ1-6; the D gene is possibly TRBD1 (5 bases). The CDR3 is made up of 16 amino acids. With 1 base removed from V and 7 bases from J, the gap between germline ends came to 14 bases. CDR1 and CDR2 from the germline V gene are SGHTA and FQGNSA. CDR3 amino acids: CASSLGGGGANSPLHF. The CDR3 bases are TGTGCCAGCAGCTTAGGGGGTGGCGGGGCCAATTCACCCCTCCACTTT.

The rearrangement uses TRBV6-2 or TRBV6-3 and TRBJ2-3; TRBD2 aligns across 7 bases. V was clipped by 6 bases and J by 2 bases; unmatched bases: 8. The V gene's germline CDR1 is MNHEY and CDR2 SVGEGT. The CDR3 is made up of 15 amino acids. The CDR3 sequence is CASSPGTTNTDTQYF. The CDR3 DNA reads as TGTGCCAGCAGCCCCGGGACTACCAACACAGATACGCAGTATTTT.

This chain links TRBV10-2 with TRBJ2-4; D uncertain. The V and J ends lost 0 bases and 13 bases respectively, with 13 bases between them. Germline-derived CDR1 and CDR2 are WSHSY and SAAADI. The length of the CDR3 is 13 residues. CDR3 amino acids: CASSESELTAQYF. CDR3 DNA sequence: TGCGCCAGCAGTGAGTCGGAGCTTACGGCGCAGTACTTC.

The gene calls are TRBV27 and TRBJ2-3; 9 positions match TRBD2. CDR3 length equals 16 residues. J gave up 1 base and V 4 bases, and 6 bases lay outside the gene matches. Germline values: CDR1 MNHEY, CDR2 SMNVEV (reference sequence). The CDR3 bases are TGTGCCAGCAGTTACCTAGCGGGGAGCGGCACAGATACGCAGTATTTT. This sequence encodes CASSYLAGSGTDTQYF.

The sample holds a few counts of this clonotype. The V gene is TRBV4-1, the J gene TRBJ1-6; D might be TRBD1 (5 bases). Germline loops: CDR1 MGHRA, CDR2 YSYEKL. This CDR3 contains 18 residues. V lost 4 bases and J lost 10, with 26 bases in between. CDR3 in amino acids: CASSLSRAGSRSGSPLHF. The DNA of the CDR3 is TGCGCCAGCAGCCTCTCGCGGGCAGGGTCGAGGTCGGGGTCACCCCTCCACTTT.

The V call is TRBV5-1, the J call TRBJ1-1; D is uncertain. V was shortened by 2 bases and J by 5 bases, with 13 bases between the two germline ends. CDR3 length: 14 amino acids. Per the germline V gene, CDR1 is SGHRS and CDR2 is YFSETQ. The CDR3, as DNA: TGCGCCAGCAGCTTTGGGCCAACAGTGACTGAAGCTTTCTTT. This sequence encodes CASSFGPTVTEAFF.

This clonotype has only a few counts. The chain joins TRBV27 to TRBJ2-2, with 10 bases fitting TRBD1. Germline CDR1 reads MNHEY; CDR2 reads SMNVEV (reference sequence). V was clipped by 2 bases and J by 3 bases; unmatched bases: 6. This CDR3 is built from 17 residues. The CDR3 region has the DNA TGTGCCAGCAGTTTACCTTGGACAGGGGGGGACACCGGGGAGCTGTTTTTT. Its translation is CASSLPWTGGDTGELFF.

The chain couples TRBV11-2 to TRBJ2-7; 9 bases fit TRBD2. Trimming removed 1 base from V and 2 bases from J; junction bases left unmatched: 3. The germline gives CDR1 SGHAT, CDR2 FQNNGV. This CDR3 has 15 residues. The CDR3 sequence: CASSLALAGPYEQYF. In DNA form, the CDR3 reads TGTGCCAGCAGCTTAGCCCTAGCGGGGCCCTACGAGCAGTACTTC.

V is TRBV5-8 and J is TRBJ2-2; 7 bases map to TRBD1. This CDR3 spans 14 amino acids. Germline CDR1 and CDR2: SGHTS and YDEGEE. Trimming removed 4 bases from V and 3 bases from J; junction bases left unmatched: 3. CDR3: CASSVDRDTGELFF. The CDR3, as DNA: TGTGCCAGCAGCGTCGACAGGGACACCGGGGAGCTGTTTTTT.

This clonotype came up a few times. This chain links TRBV6-6 with TRBJ1-2; 7 nucleotides match TRBD1. Germline V gene data show CDR1 as MNHNY and CDR2 as SVGAGI (reference sequence). Losses at the gene ends were 8 bases for V and 4 bases for J; bases not matched to a gene: 13. The CDR3 spans 15 residues. CDR3 residues: CASGPTEGAPYGYTF. The DNA of the CDR3 is TGTGCCAGCGGCCCGACTGAGGGGGCTCCCTATGGCTACACCTTC.

CDR3 in DNA: TGCGCCAGCAGCCAAGGACAGGGGACCGTAGAGACCCAGTACTTC. Translated: CASSQGQGTVETQYF. V and J are TRBV4-1 and TRBJ2-5; 8 bases are shared with TRBD1. Germline assignment: CDR1 MGHRA and CDR2 YSYEKL. Trimming cost V 1 base and J 4 bases; bases outside gene matches: 5. The CDR3 consists of 15 residues.

This clonotype was observed a handful of times. This chain connects TRBV5-1 to TRBJ2-2, with D unclear. V dropped 7 bases and J dropped 0 bases, with 16 bases sitting between them. Germline assignment: CDR1 SGHRS and CDR2 YFSETQ. CDR3 length: 16 amino acids. CDR3 sequence reads: CASRPPGLTNTGELFF. The CDR3 DNA reads TGCGCCAGCCGCCCCCCGGGCTTAACGAACACCGGGGAGCTGTTTTTT.

The chain uses TRBV2 and TRBJ1-1; D not certain. The CDR3 length is 13 residues. V was cut by 4 bases and J by 1 base, with 7 bases left in between. Germline lookup yields CDR1 SNHLY and CDR2 FYNNEI. This CDR3 reads CASSVRQNTEAFF. Written as DNA, the CDR3 is TGTGCCAGCAGTGTTCGGCAGAACACTGAAGCTTTCTTT.